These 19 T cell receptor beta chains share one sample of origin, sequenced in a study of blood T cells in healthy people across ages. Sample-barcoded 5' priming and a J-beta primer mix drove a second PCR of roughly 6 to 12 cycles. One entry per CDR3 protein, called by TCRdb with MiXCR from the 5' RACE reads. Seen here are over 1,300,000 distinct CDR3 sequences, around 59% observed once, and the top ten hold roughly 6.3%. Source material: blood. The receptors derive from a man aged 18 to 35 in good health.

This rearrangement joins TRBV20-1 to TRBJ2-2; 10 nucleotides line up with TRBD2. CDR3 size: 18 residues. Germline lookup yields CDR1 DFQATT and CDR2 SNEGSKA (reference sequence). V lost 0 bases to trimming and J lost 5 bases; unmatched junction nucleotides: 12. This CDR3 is CSARDQPSSGRATGELFF. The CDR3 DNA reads TGCAGTGCTAGAGATCAACCTTCTAGCGGGAGAGCTACCGGGGAGCTGTTTTTT.

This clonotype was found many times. The CDR3 spells CASSSRRSPDTQYF. CDR3 sequence (DNA): TGTGCCAGCAGCTCTCGCCGCAGTCCAGATACGCAGTATTTT. The chain has TRBV9 and TRBJ2-3, with D hard to call. Trimming shortened V by 4 bases and J by 4 bases, and 13 bases separated the two germline ends. Per the germline V gene, CDR1 is SGDLS and CDR2 is YYNGEE. The CDR3 totals 14 residues.

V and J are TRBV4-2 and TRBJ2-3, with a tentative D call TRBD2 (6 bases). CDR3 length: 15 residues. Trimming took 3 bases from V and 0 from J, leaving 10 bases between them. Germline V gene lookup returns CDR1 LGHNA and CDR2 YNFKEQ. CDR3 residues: CASSQTAGSTDTQYF. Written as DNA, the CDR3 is TGTGCCAGCAGCCAGACCGCGGGAAGCACAGATACGCAGTATTTT.

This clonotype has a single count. Written as DNA, the CDR3 is TGCGCCAGCAGCGGGACAGATTTTCGCGAGCAGTACTTC. It specifies CASSGTDFREQYF. The chain recombines TRBV4-3 with TRBJ2-7, with TRBD1 matching over 7 bases. The CDR3 contains 13 residues. The J segment lost 6 bases and the V segment lost 5 bases, leaving 7 bases of the junction unmatched. Germline assignment: CDR1 LGHNA and CDR2 YSLEER.

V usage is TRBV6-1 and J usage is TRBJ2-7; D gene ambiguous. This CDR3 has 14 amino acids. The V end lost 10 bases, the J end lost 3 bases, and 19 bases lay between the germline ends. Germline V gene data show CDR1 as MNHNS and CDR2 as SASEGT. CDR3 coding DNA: TGTGCCATCAAGCCCGATAACTCGATCTACGAGCAGTACTTC. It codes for CAIKPDNSIYEQYF.

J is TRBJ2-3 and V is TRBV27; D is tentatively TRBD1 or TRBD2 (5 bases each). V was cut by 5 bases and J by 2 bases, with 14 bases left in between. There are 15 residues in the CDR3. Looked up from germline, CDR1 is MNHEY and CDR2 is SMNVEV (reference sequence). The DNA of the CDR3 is TGTGCCAGCAGTACCCCGGGACCAATCACAGATACGCAGTATTTT. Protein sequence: CASSTPGPITDTQYF.

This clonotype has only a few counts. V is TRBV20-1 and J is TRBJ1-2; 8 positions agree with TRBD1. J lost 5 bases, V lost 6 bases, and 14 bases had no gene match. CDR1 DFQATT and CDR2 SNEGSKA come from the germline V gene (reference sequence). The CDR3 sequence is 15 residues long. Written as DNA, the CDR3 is TGCAGTGCCCGAAAGGGGGTACAGGGGGGATATGGCTACACCTTC. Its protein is CSARKGVQGGYGYTF.

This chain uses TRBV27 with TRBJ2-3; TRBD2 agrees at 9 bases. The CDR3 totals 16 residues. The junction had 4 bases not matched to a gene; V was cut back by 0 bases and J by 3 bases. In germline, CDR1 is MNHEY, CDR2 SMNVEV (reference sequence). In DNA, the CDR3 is TGTGCCAGCAGTTTATCGCAGGGACTAGCTACAGATACGCAGTATTTT. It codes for CASSLSQGLATDTQYF.

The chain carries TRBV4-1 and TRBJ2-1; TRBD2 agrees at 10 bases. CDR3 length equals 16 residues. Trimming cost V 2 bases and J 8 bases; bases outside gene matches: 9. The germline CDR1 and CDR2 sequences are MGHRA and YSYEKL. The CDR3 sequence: CASSQSAGGPFDEQFF. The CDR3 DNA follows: TGCGCCAGCAGCCAATCAGCGGGAGGGCCCTTCGATGAGCAGTTCTTC.

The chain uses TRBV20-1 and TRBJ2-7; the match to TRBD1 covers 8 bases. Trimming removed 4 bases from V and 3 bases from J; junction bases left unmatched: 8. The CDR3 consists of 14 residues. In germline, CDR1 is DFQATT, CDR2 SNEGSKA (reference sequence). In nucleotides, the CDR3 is TGCAGTGCTACCGTCGCACAGGGGGTCTACGAGCAGTACTTC. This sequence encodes CSATVAQGVYEQYF.

CDR3 nucleotides: TGTGCCAGCAGCGTGGGGGGGGTGGGAGGATACGAGCAGTACTTC. As protein: CASSVGGVGGYEQYF. The genes are TRBV11-2 and TRBJ2-7; 7 bases agree with TRBD2. J was trimmed by 4 bases and V by 5 bases; bases with no gene match: 11. Per the germline V gene, CDR1 is SGHAT and CDR2 is FQNNGV. The CDR3 runs to 15 residues.

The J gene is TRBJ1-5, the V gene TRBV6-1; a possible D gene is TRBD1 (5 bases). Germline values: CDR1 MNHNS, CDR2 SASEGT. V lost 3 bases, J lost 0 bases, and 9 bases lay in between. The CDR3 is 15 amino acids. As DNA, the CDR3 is TGTGCCAGCAGTGAGGGGCTCAATAGCAATCAGCCCCAGCATTTT. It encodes CASSEGLNSNQPQHF.

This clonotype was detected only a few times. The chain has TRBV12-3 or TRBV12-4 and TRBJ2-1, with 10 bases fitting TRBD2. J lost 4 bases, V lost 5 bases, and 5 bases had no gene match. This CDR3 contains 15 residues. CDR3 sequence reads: CASSRAGGPYNEQFF. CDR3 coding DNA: TGTGCCAGCAGTCGAGCGGGAGGGCCTTACAATGAGCAGTTCTTC.

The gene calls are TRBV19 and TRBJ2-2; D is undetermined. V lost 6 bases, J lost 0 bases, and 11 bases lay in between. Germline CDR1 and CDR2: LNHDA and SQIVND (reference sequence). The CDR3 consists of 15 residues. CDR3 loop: CASRFGASNTGELFF. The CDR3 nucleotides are TGTGCCAGTAGATTTGGCGCTTCGAACACCGGGGAGCTGTTTTTT.

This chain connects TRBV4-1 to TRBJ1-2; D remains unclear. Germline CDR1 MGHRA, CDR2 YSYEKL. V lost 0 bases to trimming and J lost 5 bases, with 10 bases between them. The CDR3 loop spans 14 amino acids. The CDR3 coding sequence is TGCGCCAGCAGCCAAGATGGGCTGTGGTATGGCTACACCTTC. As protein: CASSQDGLWYGYTF.

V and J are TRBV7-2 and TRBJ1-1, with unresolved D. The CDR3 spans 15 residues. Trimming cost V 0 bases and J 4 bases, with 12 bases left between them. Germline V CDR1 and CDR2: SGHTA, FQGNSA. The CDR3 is CASSLASLYFTEAFF. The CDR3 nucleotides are TGTGCCAGCAGCTTAGCCTCACTCTACTTCACTGAAGCTTTCTTT.

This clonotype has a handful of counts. The CDR3 region is CSVTVDEQFF. CDR3 nucleotide sequence: TGCAGCGTTACGGTAGATGAGCAGTTCTTC. This chain links TRBV29-1 with TRBJ2-1, with D unclear. Trimming stripped 5 bases from V and 8 bases from J, with 7 bases between. CDR3 size: 10 residues. Germline-derived CDR1 and CDR2 are SQVTM and ANQGSEA.

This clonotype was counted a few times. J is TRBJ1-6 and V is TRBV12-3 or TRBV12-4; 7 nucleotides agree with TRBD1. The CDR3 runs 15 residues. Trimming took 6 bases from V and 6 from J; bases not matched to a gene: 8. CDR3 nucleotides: TGTGCCAGCAGCCCCCGGACAGGCCTTAATTCACCCCTCCACTTT. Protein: CASSPRTGLNSPLHF.

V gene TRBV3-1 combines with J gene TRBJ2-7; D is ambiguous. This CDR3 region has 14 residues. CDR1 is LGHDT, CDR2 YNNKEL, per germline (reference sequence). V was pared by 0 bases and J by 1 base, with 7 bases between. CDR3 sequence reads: CASSQERFSYEQYF. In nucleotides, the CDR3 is TGTGCCAGCAGCCAAGAAAGGTTTTCCTACGAGCAGTACTTC.